This T cell receptor beta chain was captured in a study of graft-versus-host responses after intestinal transplantation. About the research overall: In this cohort, recipients had multivisceral, liver-intestinal, or isolated intestinal transplants. Uniformly, recipients were administered anti-thymocyte globulin induction with subsequent tacrolimus and steroids for approximately three years. Broader study findings: Graft-versus-host to host-versus-graft clonal ratios in allografts were high in patients with graft-donor T cell macrochimerism.

Profiled with immunoSEQ multiplex PCR; TCRdb holds only in-frame clones, not every one. The sample has tens of thousands of clones, 90% to 95% seen once. This clone was observed a single time. Its antigen is not identified. The material was unstimulated CD8+ T cells sorted from spleen or lymph node cells, obtained before transplant. The receptor comes from a human donor who was the organ donor for an intestinal transplant.

CDR3 loop: CATSRFTGMPEAFF. In DNA form, the CDR3 reads TGTGCCACCAGCAGATTCACAGGAATGCCTGAAGCTTTCTTT. The rearrangement uses TRBV15 and TRBJ1-1; the D gene is possibly TRBD1 (5 bases). CDR3 length: 14 amino acids. The V gene lost 2 bases and the J gene lost 6 bases, with 13 bases spanning the gap. Germline-derived CDR1 and CDR2 are LNHNV and YYDKDF (reference sequence).